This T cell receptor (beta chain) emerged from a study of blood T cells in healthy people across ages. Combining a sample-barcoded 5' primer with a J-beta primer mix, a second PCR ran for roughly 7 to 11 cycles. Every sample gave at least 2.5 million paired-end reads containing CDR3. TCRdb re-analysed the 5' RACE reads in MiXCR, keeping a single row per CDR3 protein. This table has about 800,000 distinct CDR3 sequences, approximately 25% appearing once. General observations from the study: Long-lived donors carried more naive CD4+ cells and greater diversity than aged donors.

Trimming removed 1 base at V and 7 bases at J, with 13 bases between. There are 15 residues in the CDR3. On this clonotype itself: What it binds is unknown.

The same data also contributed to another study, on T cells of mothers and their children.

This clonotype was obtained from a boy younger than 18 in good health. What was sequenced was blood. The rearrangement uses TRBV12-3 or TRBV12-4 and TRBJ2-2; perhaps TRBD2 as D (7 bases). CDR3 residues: CASSLGGGPLGELFF. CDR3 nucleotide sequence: TGTGCCAGCAGTTTAGGCGGGGGCCCCCTCGGGGAGCTGTTTTTT.